This paragraph reports one T cell receptor beta chain. Sequence at one end of the junction differs from germline and may be a read error. This CDR3 is built from 14 residues. Germline V gives CDR1 MGHDK, CDR2 SYGVNS. Only patients with CD8+CD57+ cell expansion on flow cytometry were chosen for sequencing. The data belong to a study of CD8+CD57+ T cells in acquired aplastic anemia. Profiling that covered TCR beta VDJ and CDR3 relied on genomic DNA as its template. TCRdb ran MiXCR on the reads and lists one entry per CDR3 protein. The sample lists some 170,000 distinct CDR3 sequences, around 75% seen once, with 35% to 60% in the top ten.

Sequences were obtained from sorted CD4+, CD8+, or CD8+CD57+ T cells (not recorded which) from PBMCs. The V and J genes are TRBV25-1 and TRBJ1-1, with D unresolved. This TCR was recovered from a human donor with aplastic anemia. The CDR3 loop reads CASSKGVVNAEAFF. CDR3 DNA: TGTGCCAGCAGTAAAGGCGTTGTGAACGCTGAAGCTTTCTTT.